This T cell receptor (beta chain) was observed in a study of chemoradiotherapy in HPV16-positive cancers. For the study at large: Candidate HPV-specific clones and shared TCR motifs came from a couple of HPV16-positive patients. General study findings and limits: During treatment, candidate HPV-specific clones and E7-related motifs expanded in tumor.

The CDR3 runs 14 residues. Per the germline V gene, CDR1 is LNHDA and CDR2 is SQIVND (reference sequence). This clone was counted once. Its antigen is not identified. Assay: immunoSEQ multiplex PCR; the TCRdb copy retains only in-frame clones and omits some. The repertoire includes around 30,000 clones, approximately 90% of them detected once, and 20% to 25% sits in the top ten. The chain joins TRBV19 to TRBJ1-1; no clear D. This TCR derives from a human donor with HPV-associated anogenital cancer. The sample was blood, taken from a patient who underwent chemoradiotherapy. CDR3 sequence (DNA): TGTACAAAACAGAGGAGGTTGACGAGCACTGAAGCTTTCTTT. Its protein is CTKQRRLTSTEAFF.